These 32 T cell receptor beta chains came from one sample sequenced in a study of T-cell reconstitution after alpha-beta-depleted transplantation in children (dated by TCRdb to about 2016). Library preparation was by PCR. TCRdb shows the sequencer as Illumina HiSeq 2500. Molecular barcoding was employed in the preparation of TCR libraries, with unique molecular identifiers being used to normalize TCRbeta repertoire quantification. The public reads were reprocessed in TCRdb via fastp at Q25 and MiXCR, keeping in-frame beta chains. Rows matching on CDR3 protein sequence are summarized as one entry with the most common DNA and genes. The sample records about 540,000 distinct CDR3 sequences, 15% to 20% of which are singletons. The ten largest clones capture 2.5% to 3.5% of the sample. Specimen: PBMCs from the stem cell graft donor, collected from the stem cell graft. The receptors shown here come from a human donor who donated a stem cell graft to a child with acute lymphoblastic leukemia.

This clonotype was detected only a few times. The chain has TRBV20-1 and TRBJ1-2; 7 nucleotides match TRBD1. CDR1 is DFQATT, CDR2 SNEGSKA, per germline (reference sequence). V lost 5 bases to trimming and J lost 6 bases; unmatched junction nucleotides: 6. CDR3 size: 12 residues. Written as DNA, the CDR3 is TGCAGTGCTCCTAGACAGGGTCATGGCTACACCTTC. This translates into CSAPRQGHGYTF.

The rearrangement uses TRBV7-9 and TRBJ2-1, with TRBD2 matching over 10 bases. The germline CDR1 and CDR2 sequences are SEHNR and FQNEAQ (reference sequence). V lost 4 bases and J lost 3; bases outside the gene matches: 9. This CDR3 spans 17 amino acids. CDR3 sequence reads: CASSSSGRASGYNEQFF. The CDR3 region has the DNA TGTGCCAGCAGCTCAAGCGGGAGGGCCTCAGGCTACAATGAGCAGTTCTTC.

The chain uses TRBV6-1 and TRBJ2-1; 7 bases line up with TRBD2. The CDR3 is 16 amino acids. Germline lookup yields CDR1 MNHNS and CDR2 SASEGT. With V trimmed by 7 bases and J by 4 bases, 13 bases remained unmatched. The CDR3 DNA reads TGTGCCAGCACCAAAAGGGGCGGGAGTGAGTACAATGAGCAGTTCTTC. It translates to CASTKRGGSEYNEQFF.

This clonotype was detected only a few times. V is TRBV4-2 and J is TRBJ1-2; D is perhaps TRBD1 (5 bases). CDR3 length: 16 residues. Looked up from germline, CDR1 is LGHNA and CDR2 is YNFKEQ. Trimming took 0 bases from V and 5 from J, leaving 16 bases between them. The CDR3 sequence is CASSQDPPEGQYGYTF. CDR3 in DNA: TGTGCCAGCAGCCAAGATCCGCCAGAGGGGCAATATGGCTACACCTTC.

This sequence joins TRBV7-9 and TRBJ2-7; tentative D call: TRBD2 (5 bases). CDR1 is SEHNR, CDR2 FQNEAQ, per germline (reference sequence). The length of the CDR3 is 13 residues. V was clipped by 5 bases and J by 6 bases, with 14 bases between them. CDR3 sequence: CASSQTRAGEQYF. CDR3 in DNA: TGTGCCAGCAGCCAAACTAGAGCAGGCGAGCAGTACTTC.

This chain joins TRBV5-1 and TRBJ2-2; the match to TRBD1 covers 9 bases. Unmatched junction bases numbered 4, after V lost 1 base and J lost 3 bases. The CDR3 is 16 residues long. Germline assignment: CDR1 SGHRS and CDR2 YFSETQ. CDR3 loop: CASSLFHRGHTGELFF. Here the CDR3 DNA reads TGCGCCAGCAGCTTGTTTCACAGGGGGCACACCGGGGAGCTGTTTTTT.

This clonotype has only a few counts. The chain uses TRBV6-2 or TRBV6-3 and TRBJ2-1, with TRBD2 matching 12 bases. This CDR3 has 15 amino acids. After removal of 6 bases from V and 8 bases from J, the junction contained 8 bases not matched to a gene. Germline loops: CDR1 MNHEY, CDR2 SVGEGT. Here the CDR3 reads CASRGLAGTSDEQFF. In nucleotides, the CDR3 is TGTGCCAGCAGAGGACTAGCGGGGACCTCGGATGAGCAGTTCTTC.

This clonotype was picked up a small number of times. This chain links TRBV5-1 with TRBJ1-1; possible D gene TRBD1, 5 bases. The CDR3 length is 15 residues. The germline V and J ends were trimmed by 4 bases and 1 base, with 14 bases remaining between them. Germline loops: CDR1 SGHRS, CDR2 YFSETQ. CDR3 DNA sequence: TGCGCCAGCAGCGTCACCGGGACGCCGAACACTGAAGCTTTCTTT. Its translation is CASSVTGTPNTEAFF.

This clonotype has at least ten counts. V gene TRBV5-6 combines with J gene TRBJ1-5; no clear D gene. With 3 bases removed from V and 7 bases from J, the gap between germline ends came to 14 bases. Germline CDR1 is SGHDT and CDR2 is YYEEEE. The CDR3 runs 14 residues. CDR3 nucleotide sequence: TGTGCCAGCAGCTATTCCACCGGTGTGCAGCCCCAGCATTTT. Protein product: CASSYSTGVQPQHF.

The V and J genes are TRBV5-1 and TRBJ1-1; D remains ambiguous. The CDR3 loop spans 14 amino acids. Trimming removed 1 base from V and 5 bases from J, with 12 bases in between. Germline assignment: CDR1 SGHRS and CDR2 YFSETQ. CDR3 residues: CASSLYGWETEAFF. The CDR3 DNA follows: TGCGCCAGCAGCTTGTACGGGTGGGAGACTGAAGCTTTCTTT. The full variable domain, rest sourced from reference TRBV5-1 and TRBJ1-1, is KAGVTQTPRYLIKTRGQQVTLSCSPISGHRSVSWYQQTPGQGLQFLFEYFSETQRNKGNFPGRFSGRQFSNSRSEMNVSTLELGDSALYLCASSLYGWETEAFFGQGTRLTVV.

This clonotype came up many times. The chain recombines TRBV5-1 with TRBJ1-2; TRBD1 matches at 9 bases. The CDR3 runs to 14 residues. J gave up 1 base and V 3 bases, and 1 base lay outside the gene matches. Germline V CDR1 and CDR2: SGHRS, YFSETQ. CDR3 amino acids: CASSSGQGNYGYTF. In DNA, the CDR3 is TGCGCCAGCAGCTCGGGACAGGGTAACTATGGCTACACCTTC. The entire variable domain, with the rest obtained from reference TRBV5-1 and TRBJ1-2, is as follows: KAGVTQTPRYLIKTRGQQVTLSCSPISGHRSVSWYQQTPGQGLQFLFEYFSETQRNKGNFPGRFSGRQFSNSRSEMNVSTLELGDSALYLCASSSGQGNYGYTFGSGTRLTVV.

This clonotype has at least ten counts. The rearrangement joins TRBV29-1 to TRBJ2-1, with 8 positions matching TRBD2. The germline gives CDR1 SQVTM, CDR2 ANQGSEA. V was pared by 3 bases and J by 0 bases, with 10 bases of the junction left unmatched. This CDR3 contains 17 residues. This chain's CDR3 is CSVEGTRAGSSYNEQFF. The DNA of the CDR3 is TGCAGCGTTGAGGGGACTAGGGCGGGAAGCTCCTACAATGAGCAGTTCTTC.

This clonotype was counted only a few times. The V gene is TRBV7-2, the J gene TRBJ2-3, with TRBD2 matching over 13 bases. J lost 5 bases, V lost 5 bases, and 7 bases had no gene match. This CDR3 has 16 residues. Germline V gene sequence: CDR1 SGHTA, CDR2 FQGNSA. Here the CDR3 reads CASSGRLAGGLDTQYF. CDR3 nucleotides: TGTGCCAGCAGCGGCCGACTAGCGGGAGGATTAGATACGCAGTATTTT. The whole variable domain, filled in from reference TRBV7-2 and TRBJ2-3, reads GAGVSQSPSNKVTEKGKDVELRCDPISGHTALYWYRQSLGQGLEFLIYFQGNSAPDKSGLPSDRFSAERTGGSVSTLTIQRTQQEDSAVYLCASSGRLAGGLDTQYFGPGTRLTVL.

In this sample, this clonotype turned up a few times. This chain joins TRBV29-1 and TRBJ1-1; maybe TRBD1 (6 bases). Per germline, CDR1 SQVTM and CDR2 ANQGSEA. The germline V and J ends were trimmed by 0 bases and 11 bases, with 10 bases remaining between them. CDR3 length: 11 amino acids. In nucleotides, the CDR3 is TGCAGCGTTGAAGATCAGGGGAGGGCTTTCTTT. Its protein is CSVEDQGRAFF.

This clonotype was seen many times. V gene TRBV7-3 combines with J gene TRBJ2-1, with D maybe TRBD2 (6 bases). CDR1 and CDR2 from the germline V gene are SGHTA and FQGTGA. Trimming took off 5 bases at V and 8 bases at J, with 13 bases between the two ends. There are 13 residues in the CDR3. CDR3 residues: CASSRLAFDEQFF. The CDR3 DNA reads TGTGCCAGCAGCCGTCTAGCGTTCGATGAGCAGTTCTTC.

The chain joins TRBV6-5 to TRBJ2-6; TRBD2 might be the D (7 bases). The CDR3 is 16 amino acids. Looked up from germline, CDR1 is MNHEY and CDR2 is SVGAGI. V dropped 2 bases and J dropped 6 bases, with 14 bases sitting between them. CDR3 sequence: CASSYRGGVKANVLTF. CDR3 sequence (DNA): TGTGCCAGCAGTTACAGGGGGGGTGTCAAGGCCAACGTCCTGACTTTC.

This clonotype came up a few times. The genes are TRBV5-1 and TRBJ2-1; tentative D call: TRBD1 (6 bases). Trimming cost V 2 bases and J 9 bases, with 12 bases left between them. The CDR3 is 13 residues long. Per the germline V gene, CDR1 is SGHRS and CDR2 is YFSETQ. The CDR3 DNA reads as TGCGCCAGCAGCTTAGGGGCAGGGGCTGAGCAGTTCTTC. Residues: CASSLGAGAEQFF.

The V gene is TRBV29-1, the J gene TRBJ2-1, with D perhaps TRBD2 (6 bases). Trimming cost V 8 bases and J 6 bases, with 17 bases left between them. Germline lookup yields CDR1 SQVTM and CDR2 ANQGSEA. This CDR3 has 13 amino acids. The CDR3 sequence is CSPFGGVSNEQFF. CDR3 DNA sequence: TGCAGCCCCTTCGGGGGAGTAAGCAATGAGCAGTTCTTC.

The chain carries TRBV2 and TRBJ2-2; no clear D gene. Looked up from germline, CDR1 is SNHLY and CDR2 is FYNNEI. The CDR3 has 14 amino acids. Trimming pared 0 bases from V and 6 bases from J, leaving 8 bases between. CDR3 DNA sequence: TGTGCCAGCAGTGAAGCTCGGGTCTCCGGGGAGCTGTTTTTT. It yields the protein CASSEARVSGELFF.

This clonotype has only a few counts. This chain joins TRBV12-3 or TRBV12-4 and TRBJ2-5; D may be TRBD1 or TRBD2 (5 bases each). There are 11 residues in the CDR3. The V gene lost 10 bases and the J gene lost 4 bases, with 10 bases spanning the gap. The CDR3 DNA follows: TGTGCCACCGGGGCCAGAGAGACCCAGTACTTC. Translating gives CATGARETQYF.

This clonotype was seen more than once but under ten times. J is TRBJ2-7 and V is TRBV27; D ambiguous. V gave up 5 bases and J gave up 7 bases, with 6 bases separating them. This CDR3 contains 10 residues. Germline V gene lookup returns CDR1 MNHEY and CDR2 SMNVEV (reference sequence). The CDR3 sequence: CASSPTEQYF. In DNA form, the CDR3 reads TGTGCCAGCAGTCCAACGGAGCAGTACTTC.

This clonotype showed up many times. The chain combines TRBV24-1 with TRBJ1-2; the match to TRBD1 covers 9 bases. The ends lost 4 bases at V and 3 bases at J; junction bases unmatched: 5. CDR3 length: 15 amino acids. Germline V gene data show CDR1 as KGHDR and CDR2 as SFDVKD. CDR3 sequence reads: CATSDPTGGYYGYTF. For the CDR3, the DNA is TGTGCCACCAGTGACCCGACAGGGGGATACTATGGCTACACCTTC.

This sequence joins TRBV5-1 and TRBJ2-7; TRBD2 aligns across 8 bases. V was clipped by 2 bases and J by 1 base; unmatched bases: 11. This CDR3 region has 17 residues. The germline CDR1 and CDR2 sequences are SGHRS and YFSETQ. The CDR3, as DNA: TGCGCCAGCAGCTTCTTCCTAGTGGCGGGAGGATCCTACGAGCAGTACTTC. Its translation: CASSFFLVAGGSYEQYF.

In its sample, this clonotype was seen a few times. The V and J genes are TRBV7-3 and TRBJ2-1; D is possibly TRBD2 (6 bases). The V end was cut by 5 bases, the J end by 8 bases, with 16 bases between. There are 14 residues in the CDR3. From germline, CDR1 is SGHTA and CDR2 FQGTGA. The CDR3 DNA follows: TGTGCCAGCAGCCCGGGAGCCGCCGGAGATGAGCAGTTCTTC. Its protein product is CASSPGAAGDEQFF.

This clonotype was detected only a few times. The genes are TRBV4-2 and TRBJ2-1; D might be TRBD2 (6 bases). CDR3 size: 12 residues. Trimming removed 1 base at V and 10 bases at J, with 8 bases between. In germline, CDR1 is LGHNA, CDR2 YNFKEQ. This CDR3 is CASSQVGGEQFF. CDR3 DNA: TGTGCCAGCAGCCAAGTCGGGGGAGAGCAGTTCTTC.

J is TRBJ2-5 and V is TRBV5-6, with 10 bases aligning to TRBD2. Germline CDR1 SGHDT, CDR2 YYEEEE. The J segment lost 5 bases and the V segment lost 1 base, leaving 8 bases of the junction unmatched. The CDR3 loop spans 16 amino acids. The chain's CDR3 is CASSLSTSGTAETQYF. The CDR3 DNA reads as TGTGCCAGCAGCTTGTCTACTAGCGGGACTGCGGAGACCCAGTACTTC.

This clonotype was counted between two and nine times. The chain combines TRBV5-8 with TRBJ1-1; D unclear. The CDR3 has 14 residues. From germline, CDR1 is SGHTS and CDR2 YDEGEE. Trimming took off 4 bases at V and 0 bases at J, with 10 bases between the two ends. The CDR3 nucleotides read TGTGCCAGCAGCGGAAGGAGGGTGAACACTGAAGCTTTCTTT. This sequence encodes CASSGRRVNTEAFF. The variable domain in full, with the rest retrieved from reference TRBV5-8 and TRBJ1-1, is EAGVTQSPTHLIKTRGQQATLRCSPISGHTSVYWYQQALGLGLQFLLWYDEGEERNRGNFPPRFSGRQFPNYSSELNVNALELEDSALYLCASSGRRVNTEAFFGQGTRLTVV.

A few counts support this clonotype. The CDR3 region has the DNA TGCAGTGCCGCTAGTCGTATGAACACTGAAGCTTTCTTT. Amino acids: CSAASRMNTEAFF. The chain carries TRBV20-1 and TRBJ1-1, with D unclear. With 6 bases removed from V and 0 bases from J, the gap between germline ends came to 11 bases. The CDR3 is 13 amino acids. Germline CDR1 is DFQATT and CDR2 is SNEGSKA (reference sequence).

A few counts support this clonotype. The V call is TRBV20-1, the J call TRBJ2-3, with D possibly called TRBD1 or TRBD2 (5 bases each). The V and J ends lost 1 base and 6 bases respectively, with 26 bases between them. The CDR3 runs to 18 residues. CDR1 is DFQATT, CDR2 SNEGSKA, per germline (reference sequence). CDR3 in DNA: TGCAGTGCTAGAGTGTATATGGGGACGGTCAGAAGTTCGGATACGCAGTATTTT. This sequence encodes CSARVYMGTVRSSDTQYF.

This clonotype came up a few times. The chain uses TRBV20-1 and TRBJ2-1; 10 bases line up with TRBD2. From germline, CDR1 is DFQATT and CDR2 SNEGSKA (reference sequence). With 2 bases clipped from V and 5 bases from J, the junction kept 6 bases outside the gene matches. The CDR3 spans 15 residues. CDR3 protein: CSARKREGLHNEQFF. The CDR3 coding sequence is TGCAGTGCTAGAAAGCGGGAGGGCCTCCACAATGAGCAGTTCTTC.

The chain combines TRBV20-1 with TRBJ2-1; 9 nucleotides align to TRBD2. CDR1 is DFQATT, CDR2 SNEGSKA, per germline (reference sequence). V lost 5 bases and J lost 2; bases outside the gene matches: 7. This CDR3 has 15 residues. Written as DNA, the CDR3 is TGCAGTGCTCCCGACCTAGCGGGGACCTACAATGAGCAGTTCTTC. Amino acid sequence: CSAPDLAGTYNEQFF.

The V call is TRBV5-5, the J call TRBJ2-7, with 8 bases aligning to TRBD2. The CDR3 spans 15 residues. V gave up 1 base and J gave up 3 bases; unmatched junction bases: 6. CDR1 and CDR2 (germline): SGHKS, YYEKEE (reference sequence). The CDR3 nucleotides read TGTGCCAGCAGCTTGATTAGCGGGACTATCTACGAGCAGTACTTC. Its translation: CASSLISGTIYEQYF.